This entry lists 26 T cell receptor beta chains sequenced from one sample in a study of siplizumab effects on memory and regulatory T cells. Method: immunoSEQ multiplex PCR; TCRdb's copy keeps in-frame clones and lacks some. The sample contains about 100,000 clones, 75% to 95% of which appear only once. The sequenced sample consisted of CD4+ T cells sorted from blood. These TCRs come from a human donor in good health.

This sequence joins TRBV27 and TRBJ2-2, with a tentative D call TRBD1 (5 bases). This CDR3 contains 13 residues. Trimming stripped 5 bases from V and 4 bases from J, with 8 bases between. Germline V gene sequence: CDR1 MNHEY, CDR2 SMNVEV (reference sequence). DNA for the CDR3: TGTGCCAGCAGTCCAGGGATCACCGGGGAGCTGTTTTTT. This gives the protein CASSPGITGELFF.

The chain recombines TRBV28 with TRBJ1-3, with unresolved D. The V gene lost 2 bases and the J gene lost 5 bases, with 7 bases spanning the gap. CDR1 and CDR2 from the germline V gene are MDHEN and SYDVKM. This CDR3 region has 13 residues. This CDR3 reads CASSLGSRNTIYF. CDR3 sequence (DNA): TGTGCCAGCAGTTTAGGGAGCCGAAACACCATATATTTT.

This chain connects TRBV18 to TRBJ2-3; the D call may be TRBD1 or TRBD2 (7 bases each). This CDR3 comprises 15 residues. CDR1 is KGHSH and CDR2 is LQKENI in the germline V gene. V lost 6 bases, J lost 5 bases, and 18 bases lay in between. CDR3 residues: CASSTFQGGQDTQYF. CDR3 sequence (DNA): TGTGCCAGCTCGACCTTTCAGGGGGGGCAAGATACGCAGTATTTT.

Here the CDR3 DNA reads TGTGCCATCAGTGAAACTGGGGCCAACGTCCTGACTTTC. Translation: CAISETGANVLTF. The V and J genes are TRBV10-3 and TRBJ2-6; D not resolved. The CDR3 consists of 13 residues. With 3 bases removed from V and 2 bases from J, the gap between germline ends came to 2 bases. From germline, CDR1 is ENHRY and CDR2 SYGVKD.

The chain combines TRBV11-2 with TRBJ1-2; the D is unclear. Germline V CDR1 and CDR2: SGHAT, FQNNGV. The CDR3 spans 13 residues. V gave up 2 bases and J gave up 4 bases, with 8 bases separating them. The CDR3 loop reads CASSLKRTYGYTF. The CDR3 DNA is TGTGCCAGCAGCTTAAAAAGGACCTATGGCTACACCTTC.

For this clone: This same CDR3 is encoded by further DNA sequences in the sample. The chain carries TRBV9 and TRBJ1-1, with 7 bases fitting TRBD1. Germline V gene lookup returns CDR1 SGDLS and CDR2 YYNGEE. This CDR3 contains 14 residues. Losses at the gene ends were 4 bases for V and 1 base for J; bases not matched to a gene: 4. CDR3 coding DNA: TGTGCCAGCAGCCCCAGGGGGGCGAACACTGAAGCTTTCTTT. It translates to CASSPRGANTEAFF. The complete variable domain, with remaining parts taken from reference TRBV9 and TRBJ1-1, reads DSGVTQTPKHLITATGQRVTLRCSPRSGDLSVYWYQQSLDQGLQFLIQYYNGEERAKGNILERFSAQQFPDLHSELNLSSLELGDSALYFCASSPRGANTEAFFGQGTRLTVV.

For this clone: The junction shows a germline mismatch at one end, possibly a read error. CDR3 nucleotide sequence: TGTGCCAGCAGTGAGTGGCCGAACAACTCTGGCTACACCTTC. Protein: CASSEWPNNSGYTF. The V call is TRBV6-1, the J call TRBJ1-2; D gene unclear. The germline V gene has CDR1 MNHNS and CDR2 SASEGT. The CDR3 is made up of 14 amino acids.

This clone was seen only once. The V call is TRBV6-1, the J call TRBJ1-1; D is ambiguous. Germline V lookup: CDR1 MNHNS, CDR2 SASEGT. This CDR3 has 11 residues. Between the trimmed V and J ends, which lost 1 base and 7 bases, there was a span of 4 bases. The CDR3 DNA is TGTGCCAGCAGTGAAGTAGATGAAGCTTTCTTT. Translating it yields CASSEVDEAFF.

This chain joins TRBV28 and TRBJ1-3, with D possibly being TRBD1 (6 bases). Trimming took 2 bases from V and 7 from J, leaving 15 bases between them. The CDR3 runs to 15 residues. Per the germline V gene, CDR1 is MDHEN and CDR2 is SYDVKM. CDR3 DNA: TGTGCCAGCAGTTTAGGGGGGGCAGGGTCGAACACCATATATTTT. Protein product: CASSLGGAGSNTIYF.

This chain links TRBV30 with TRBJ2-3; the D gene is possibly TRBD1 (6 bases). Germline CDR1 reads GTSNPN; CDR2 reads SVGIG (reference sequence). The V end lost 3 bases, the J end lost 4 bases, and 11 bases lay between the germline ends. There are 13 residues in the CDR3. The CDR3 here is CAWSLGGADTQYF. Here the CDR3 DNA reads TGTGCCTGGAGCCTAGGGGGAGCAGATACGCAGTATTTT.

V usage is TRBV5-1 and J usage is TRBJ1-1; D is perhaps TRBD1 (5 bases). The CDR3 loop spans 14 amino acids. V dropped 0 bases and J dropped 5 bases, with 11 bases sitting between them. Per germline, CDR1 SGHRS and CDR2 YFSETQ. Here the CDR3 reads CASSLGSGSTEAFF. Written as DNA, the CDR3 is TGCGCCAGCAGCTTGGGGTCAGGGTCGACTGAAGCTTTCTTT.

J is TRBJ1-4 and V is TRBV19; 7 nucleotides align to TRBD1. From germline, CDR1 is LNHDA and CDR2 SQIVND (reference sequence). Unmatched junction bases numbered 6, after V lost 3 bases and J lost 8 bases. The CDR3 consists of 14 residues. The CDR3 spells CASSIGTGDEKLFF. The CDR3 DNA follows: TGTGCCAGTAGTATCGGAACAGGGGACGAAAAACTGTTTTTT.

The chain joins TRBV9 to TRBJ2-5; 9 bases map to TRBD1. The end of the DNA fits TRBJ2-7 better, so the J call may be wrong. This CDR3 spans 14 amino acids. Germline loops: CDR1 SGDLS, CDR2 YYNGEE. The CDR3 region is CASSERDRAHEQYF. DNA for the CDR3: TGTGCCAGCAGCGAGAGGGACAGGGCCCACGAGCAGTACTTC.

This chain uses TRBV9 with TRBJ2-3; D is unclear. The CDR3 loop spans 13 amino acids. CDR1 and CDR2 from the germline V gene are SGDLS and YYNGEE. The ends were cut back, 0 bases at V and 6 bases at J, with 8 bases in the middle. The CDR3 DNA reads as TGTGCCAGCAGCGTAGGTAAGACCGATACGCAGTATTTT. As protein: CASSVGKTDTQYF.

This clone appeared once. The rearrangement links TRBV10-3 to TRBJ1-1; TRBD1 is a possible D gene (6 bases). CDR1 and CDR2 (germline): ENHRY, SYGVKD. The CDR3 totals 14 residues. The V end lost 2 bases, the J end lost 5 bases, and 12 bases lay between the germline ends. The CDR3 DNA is TGTGCCATCAGTGAGAGTTTGGGGGCTACTGAAGCTTTCTTT. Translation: CAISESLGATEAFF.

In DNA, the CDR3 is TGTGCCAGTAGTGACGGGGGGGCAACTACCTACAATGAGCAGTTCTTC. The encoded protein is CASSDGGATTYNEQFF. This sequence joins TRBV19 and TRBJ2-1, with TRBD2 matching 8 bases. Germline CDR1 is LNHDA and CDR2 is SQIVND (reference sequence). J lost 2 bases, V lost 5 bases, and 8 bases had no gene match. This CDR3 spans 16 amino acids.

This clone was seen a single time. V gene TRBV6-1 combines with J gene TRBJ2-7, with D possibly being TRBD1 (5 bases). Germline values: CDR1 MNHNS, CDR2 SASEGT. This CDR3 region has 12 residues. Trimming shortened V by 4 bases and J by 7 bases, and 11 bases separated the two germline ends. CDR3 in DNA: TGTGCCAGCAGTGCCCAGGGTATGGAGCAGTACTTC. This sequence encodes CASSAQGMEQYF.

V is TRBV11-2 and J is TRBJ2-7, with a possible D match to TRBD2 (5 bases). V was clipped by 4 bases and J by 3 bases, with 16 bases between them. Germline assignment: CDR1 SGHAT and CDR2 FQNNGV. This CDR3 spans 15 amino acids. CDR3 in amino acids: CASSSSGSGYYEQYF. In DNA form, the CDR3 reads TGTGCCAGCAGCTCCTCCGGAAGCGGCTACTACGAGCAGTACTTC. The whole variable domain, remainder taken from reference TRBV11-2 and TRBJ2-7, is EAGVAQSPRYKIIEKRQSVAFWCNPISGHATLYWYQQILGQGPKLLIQFQNNGVVDDSQLPKDRFSAERLKGVDSTLKIQPAKLEDSAVYLCASSSSGSGYYEQYFGPGTRLTVT.

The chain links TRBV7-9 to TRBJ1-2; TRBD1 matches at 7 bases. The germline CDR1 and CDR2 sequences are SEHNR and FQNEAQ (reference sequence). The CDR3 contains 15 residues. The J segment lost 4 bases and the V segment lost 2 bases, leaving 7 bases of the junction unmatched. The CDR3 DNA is TGTGCCAGCAGCTTAAAGTCCGACAGGGCCTATGGCTACACCTTC. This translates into CASSLKSDRAYGYTF.

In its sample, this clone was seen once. Here the CDR3 reads CASSLERVQYF. The CDR3 nucleotides read TGTGCCAGCAGCTTAGAGAGGGTACAGTACTTC. The chain carries TRBV7-2 and TRBJ2-4; D might be TRBD2 (5 bases). V was cut by 1 base and J by 13 bases, with 8 bases left in between. This CDR3 has 11 amino acids. From germline, CDR1 is SGHTA and CDR2 FQGNSA.

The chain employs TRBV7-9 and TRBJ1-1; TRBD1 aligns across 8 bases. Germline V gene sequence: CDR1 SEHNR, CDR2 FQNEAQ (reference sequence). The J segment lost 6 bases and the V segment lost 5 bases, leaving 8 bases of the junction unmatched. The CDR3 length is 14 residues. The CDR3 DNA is TGTGCCAGCAGCCCGGGACAGGAGAGCCCTGAAGCTTTCTTT. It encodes CASSPGQESPEAFF.

The CDR3 here is CASSLQPGQDYEQYF. The CDR3 DNA is TGTGCCAGCAGTCTTCAACCGGGACAGGACTACGAGCAGTACTTC. The chain uses TRBV13 and TRBJ2-7, with TRBD1 matching 8 bases. Per the germline V gene, CDR1 is PRHDT and CDR2 is FYEKMQ (reference sequence). The junction had 10 bases not matched to a gene; V was cut back by 6 bases and J by 3 bases. This CDR3 spans 15 amino acids.

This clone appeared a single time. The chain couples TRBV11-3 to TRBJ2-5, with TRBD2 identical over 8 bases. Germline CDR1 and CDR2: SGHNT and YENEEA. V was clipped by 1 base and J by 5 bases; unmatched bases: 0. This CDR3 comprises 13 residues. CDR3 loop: CASSLAGGETQYF. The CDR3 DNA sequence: TGTGCCAGCAGCTTAGCGGGGGGGGAGACCCAGTACTTC.

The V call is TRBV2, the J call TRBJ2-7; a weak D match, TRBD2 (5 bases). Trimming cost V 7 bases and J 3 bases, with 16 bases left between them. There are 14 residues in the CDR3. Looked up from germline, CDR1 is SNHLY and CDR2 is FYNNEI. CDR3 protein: CASKASSYLYEQYF. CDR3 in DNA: TGTGCCAGCAAGGCTAGCTCCTACCTCTACGAGCAGTACTTC.

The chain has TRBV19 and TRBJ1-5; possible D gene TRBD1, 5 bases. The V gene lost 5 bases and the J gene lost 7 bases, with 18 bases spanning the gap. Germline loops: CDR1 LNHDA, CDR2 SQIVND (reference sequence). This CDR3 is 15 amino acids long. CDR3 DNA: TGTGCCAGTAGTCATGGGGGGGTTGTAAGGCAGCCCCAGCATTTT. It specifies CASSHGGVVRQPQHF.

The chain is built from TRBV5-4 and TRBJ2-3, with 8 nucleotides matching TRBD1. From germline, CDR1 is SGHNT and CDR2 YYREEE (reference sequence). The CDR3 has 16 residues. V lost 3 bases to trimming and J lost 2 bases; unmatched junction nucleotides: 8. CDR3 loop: CASSSFGDRLTDTQYF. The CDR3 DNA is TGTGCCAGCAGCTCTTTCGGGGACAGGCTCACAGATACGCAGTATTTT.